This T cell receptor beta chain appears in the sequencing data of a study of tumor-infiltrating lymphocytes in glioblastoma multiforme. The CDR3 spans 14 residues. V dropped 9 bases and J dropped 0 bases, with 9 bases sitting between them. TCRB libraries came from RNA via three nested multiplex PCR rounds. Unique molecular identifiers were not described for the libraries. One entry per CDR3 protein results from TCRdb running MiXCR on the multiplex PCR reads. Of around 8,800 distinct CDR3 sequences in the sample, 74% were seen once. The J gene is TRBJ2-6, the V gene TRBV12-3 or TRBV12-4; D gene ambiguous. This receptor was identified in a male donor with glioblastoma. Sequencing was done on a sample of brain tumor tissue. The CDR3: CASGKSSGANVLTF. The CDR3, as DNA: TGTGCCAGTGGTAAAAGCTCTGGGGCCAACGTCCTGACTTTC.